Here is one T cell receptor (beta chain) with its context. The data are from a study of blood T cells in healthy people across ages. Study background: About one barcoded beta molecule per two T cells was the capture yield of template switching.

Every donor gave 7.5 to 10 milliliters of peripheral blood. Deletions cut 7 bases from V and 9 bases from J, with 18 bases between. Germline assignment: CDR1 MNHEY and CDR2 SVGAGI. The length of the CDR3 is 14 residues. A second PCR of roughly 7 to 11 cycles used a sample-barcoded 5' primer and a J-beta primer mix. Each cDNA was tagged by a template-switch adaptor containing 12 random nucleotides. MiXCR, applied by TCRdb to the 5' RACE reads, yields one record per CDR3 protein. Of approximately 810,000 distinct CDR3 sequences in the sample, around 28% are singletons; the top ten hold 15% to 20%. The sample consisted of blood. The chain is built from TRBV6-5 and TRBJ2-2; D remains unclear. The origin of this receptor is a woman at least 80 years old in good health. The CDR3 DNA is TGTGCCAGCAAGTCGGCAGCGACGGCCAGGGAGCTGTTTTTT. This codes for CASKSAATARELFF.